The present T cell receptor beta chain was sequenced within a study of T cell repertoires in cytomegalovirus infection. Study background: Evidence of both CMV infection and a matching HLA type came from public TCR beta signatures.

TCRdb analysed the reads with MiXCR anew, one entry per CDR3 protein. The sample carries roughly 760,000 distinct CDR3 sequences, 35% to 45% recorded once. This receptor was identified in a human donor in good health (CMV status not recorded). Some clones in this sample may be carry-over from other donors' samples. The sample comprised PBMCs.

The CDR3 loop reads CASSQASRSGSLDEQFF. The CDR3 nucleotides are TGTGCCAGCAGCCAGGCGAGCCGTAGCGGGAGTTTGGATGAGCAGTTCTTC. V is TRBV4-2 and J is TRBJ2-1; TRBD2 matches 9 bases. The CDR3 consists of 17 residues. CDR1 LGHNA and CDR2 YNFKEQ come from the germline V gene. Trimming removed 3 bases from V and 8 bases from J; junction bases left unmatched: 14.